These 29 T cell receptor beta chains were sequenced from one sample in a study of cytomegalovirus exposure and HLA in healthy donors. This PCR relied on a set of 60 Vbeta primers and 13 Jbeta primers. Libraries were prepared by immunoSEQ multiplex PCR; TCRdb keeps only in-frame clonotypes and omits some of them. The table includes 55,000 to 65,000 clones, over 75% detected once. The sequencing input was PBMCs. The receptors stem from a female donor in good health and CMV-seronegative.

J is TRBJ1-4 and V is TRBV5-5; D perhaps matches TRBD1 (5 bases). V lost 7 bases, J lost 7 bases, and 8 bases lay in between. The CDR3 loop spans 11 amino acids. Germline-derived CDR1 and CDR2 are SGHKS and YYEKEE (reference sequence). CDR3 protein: CASWGLEKLFF. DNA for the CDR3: TGTGCCAGCTGGGGACTTGAAAAACTGTTTTTT. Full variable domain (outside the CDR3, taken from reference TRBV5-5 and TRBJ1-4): DAGVTQSPTHLIKTRGQQVTLRCSPISGHKSVSWYQQVLGQGPQFIFQYYEKEERGRGNFPDRFSARQFPNYSSELNVNALLLGDSALYLCASWGLEKLFFGSGTQLSVL.

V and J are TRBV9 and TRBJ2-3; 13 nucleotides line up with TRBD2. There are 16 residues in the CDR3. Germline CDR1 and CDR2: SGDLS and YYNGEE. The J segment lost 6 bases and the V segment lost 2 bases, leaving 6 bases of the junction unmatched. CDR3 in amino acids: CASSVVMGLAGDTQYF. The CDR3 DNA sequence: TGTGCCAGCAGCGTCGTTATGGGACTAGCGGGGGATACGCAGTATTTT. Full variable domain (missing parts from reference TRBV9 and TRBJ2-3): DSGVTQTPKHLITATGQRVTLRCSPRSGDLSVYWYQQSLDQGLQFLIQYYNGEERAKGNILERFSAQQFPDLHSELNLSSLELGDSALYFCASSVVMGLAGDTQYFGPGTRLTVL.

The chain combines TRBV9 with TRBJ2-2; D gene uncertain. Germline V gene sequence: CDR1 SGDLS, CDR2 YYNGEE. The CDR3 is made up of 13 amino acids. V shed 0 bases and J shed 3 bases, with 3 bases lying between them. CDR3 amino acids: CASSVGDTGELFF. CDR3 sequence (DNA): TGTGCCAGCAGCGTAGGAGACACCGGGGAGCTGTTTTTT.

The DNA of the CDR3 is TGCGCCAGCACCCTGCGGGCTAACAGGGCCTCCTATAATTCACCCCTCCACTTT. Its protein is CASTLRANRASYNSPLHF. The chain joins TRBV5-1 to TRBJ1-6; D perhaps matches TRBD1 (6 bases). Germline V gene sequence: CDR1 SGHRS, CDR2 YFSETQ. V dropped 6 bases and J dropped 0 bases, with 19 bases sitting between them. This CDR3 spans 18 amino acids.

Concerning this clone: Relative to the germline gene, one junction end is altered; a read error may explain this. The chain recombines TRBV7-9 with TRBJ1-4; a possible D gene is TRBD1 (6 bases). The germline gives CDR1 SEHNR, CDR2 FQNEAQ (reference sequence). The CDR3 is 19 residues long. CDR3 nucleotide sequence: TGTTCCAGCAGCTTAACTCCAGGGGAGGGGAGCTATACTAATGAAAAACTGTTTTTT. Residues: CSSSLTPGEGSYTNEKLFF.

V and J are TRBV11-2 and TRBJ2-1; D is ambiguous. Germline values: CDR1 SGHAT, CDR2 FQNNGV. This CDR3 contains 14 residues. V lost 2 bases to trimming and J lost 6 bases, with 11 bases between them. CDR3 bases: TGTGCCAGCAGCTTAATGCCGGGTGGCAATGAGCAGTTCTTC. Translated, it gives CASSLMPGGNEQFF.

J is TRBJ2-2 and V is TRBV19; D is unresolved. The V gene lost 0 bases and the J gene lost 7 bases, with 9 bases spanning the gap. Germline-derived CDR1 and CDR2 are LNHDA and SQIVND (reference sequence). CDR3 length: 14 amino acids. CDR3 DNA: TGTGCCAGTAGTATAGACGGGTTATACGGGGAGCTGTTTTTT. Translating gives CASSIDGLYGELFF. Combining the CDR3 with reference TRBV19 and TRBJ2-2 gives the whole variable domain DGGITQSPKYLFRKEGQNVTLSCEQNLNHDAMYWYRQDPGQGLRLIYYSQIVNDFQKGDIAEGYSVSREKKESFPLTVTSAQKNPTAFYLCASSIDGLYGELFFGEGSRLTVL.

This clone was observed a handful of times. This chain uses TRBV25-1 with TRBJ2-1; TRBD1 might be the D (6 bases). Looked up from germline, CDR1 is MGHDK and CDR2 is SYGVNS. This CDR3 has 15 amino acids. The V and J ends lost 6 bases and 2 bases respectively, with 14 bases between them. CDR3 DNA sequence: TGTGCCAGCAGGGGCCCCGGGACAACCTACAATGAGCAGTTCTTC. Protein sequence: CASRGPGTTYNEQFF.

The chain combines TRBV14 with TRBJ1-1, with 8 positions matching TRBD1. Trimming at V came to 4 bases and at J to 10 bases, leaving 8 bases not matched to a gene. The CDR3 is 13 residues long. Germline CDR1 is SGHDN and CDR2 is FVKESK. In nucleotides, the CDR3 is TGTGCCAGCAGCCTACAGGGGGGACTCGGAGCTTTCTTT. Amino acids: CASSLQGGLGAFF.

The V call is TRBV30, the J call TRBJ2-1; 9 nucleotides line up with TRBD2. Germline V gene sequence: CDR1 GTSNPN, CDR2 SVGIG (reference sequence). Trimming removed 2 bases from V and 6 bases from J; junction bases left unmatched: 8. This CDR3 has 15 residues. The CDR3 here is CAWSPGTSMGNEQFF. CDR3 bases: TGTGCCTGGAGTCCCGGGACTAGCATGGGCAATGAGCAGTTCTTC.

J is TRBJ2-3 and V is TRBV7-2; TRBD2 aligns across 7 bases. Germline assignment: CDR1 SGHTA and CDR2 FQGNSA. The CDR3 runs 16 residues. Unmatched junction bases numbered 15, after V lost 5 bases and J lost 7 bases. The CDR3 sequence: CASSLWAGREANTQYF. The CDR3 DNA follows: TGTGCCAGCAGCCTCTGGGCGGGACGGGAGGCAAATACGCAGTATTTT.

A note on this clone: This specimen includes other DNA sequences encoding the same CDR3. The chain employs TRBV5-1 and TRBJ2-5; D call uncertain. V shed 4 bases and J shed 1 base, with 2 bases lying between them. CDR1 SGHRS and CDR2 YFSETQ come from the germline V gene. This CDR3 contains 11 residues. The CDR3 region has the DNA TGCGCCAGCAGCCTCCAAGAGACCCAGTACTTC. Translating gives CASSLQETQYF.

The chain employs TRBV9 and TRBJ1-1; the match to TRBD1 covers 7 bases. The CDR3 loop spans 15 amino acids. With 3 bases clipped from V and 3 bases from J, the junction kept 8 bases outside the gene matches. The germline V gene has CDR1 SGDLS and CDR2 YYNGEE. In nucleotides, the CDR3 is TGTGCCAGCAGCGGAGGGGACAGTCTTCACACTGAAGCTTTCTTT. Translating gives CASSGGDSLHTEAFF.

The CDR3 DNA reads TGCAGCGTTGAGGCAGGGGGCTTAGTTTCTTATGGCTACACCTTC. It yields the protein CSVEAGGLVSYGYTF. The chain couples TRBV29-1 to TRBJ1-2; TRBD1 matches 8 bases. Unmatched junction bases numbered 11, after V lost 3 bases and J lost 5 bases. The CDR3 runs 15 residues. The germline CDR1 and CDR2 sequences are SQVTM and ANQGSEA.

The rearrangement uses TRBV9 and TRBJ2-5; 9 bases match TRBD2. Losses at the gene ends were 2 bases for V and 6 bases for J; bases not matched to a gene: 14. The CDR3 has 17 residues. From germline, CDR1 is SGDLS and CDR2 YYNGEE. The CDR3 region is CASSVGAQRGDRQTQYF. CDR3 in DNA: TGTGCCAGCAGCGTGGGGGCCCAGCGGGGGGACCGGCAGACCCAGTACTTC.

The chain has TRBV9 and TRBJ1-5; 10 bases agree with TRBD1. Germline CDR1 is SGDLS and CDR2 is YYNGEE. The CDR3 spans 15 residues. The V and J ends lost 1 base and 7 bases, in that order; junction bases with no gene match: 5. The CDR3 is CASSVTGQGTQPQHF. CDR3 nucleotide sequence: TGTGCCAGCAGCGTAACGGGACAGGGGACCCAGCCCCAGCATTTT.

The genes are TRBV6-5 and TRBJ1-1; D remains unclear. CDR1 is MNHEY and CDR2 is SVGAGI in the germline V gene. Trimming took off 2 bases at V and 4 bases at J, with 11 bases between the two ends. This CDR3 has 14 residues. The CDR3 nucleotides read TGTGCCAGCAGTTACAGCGCAGGAGGCACTGAAGCTTTCTTT. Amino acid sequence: CASSYSAGGTEAFF.

The CDR3, as DNA: TGTGCCAGCAGCTTTTTGGGACAGGGAAATAATTCACCCCTCCACTTT. Translation: CASSFLGQGNNSPLHF. The chain is built from TRBV12-1 and TRBJ1-6; the table names TRBD1, a call not compared with the DNA. TRBV12-1 is labeled a pseudogene. The CDR3 spans 16 residues.

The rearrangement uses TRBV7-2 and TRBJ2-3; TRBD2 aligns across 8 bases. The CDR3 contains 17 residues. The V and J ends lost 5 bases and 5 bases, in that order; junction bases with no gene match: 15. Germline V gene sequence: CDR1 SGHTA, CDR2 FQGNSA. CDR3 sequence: CASSAAGGGGRRDTQYF. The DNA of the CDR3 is TGTGCCAGCAGCGCCGCCGGGGGCGGGGGGCGGAGAGATACGCAGTATTTT.

For the CDR3, the DNA is TGTGCCAGCAGCCCCCGACTAGCGGGGGGGTGGAGCTCCTACAATGAGCAGTTCTTC. It translates to CASSPRLAGGWSSYNEQFF. The chain recombines TRBV5-8 with TRBJ2-1; 14 bases match TRBD2. This CDR3 has 19 residues. V lost 4 bases to trimming and J lost 0 bases; unmatched junction nucleotides: 9. Germline values: CDR1 SGHTS, CDR2 YDEGEE. The variable domain in full, completed from reference TRBV5-8 and TRBJ2-1, reads EAGVTQSPTHLIKTRGQQATLRCSPISGHTSVYWYQQALGLGLQFLLWYDEGEERNRGNFPPRFSGRQFPNYSSELNVNALELEDSALYLCASSPRLAGGWSSYNEQFFGPGTRLTVL.

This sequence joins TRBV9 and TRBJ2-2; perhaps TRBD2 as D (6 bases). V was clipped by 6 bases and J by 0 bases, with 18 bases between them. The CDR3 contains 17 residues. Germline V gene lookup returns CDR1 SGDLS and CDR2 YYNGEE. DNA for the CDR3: TGTGCCAGCACCCAGGCAGCGGGCCTTACGAACACCGGGGAGCTGTTTTTT. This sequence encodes CASTQAAGLTNTGELFF.

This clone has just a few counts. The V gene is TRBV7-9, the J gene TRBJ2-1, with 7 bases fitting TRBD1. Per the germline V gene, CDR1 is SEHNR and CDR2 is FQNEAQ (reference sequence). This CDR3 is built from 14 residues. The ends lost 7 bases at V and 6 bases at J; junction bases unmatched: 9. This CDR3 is CASILGGYFNEQFF. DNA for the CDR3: TGTGCCAGCATTCTAGGGGGCTATTTCAATGAGCAGTTCTTC. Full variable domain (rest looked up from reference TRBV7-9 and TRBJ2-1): DTGVSQNPRHKITKRGQNVTFRCDPISEHNRLYWYRQTLGQGPEFLTYFQNEAQLEKSRLLSDRFSAERPKGSFSTLEIQRTEQGDSAMYLCASILGGYFNEQFFGPGTRLTVL.

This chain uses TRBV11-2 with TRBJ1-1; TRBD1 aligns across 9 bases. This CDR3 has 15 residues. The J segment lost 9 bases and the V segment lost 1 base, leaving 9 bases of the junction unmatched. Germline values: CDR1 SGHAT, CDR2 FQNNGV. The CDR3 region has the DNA TGTGCCAGCAGCTTAGGGGTTACAGGGGGCCTCAAAGCTTTCTTT. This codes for CASSLGVTGGLKAFF.

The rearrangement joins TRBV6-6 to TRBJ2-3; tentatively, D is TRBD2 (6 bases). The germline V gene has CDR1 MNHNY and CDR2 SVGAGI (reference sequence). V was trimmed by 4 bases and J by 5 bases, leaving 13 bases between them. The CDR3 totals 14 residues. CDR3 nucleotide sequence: TGTGCCAGCAGTTCCGGGACTCCGAGAGATACGCAGTATTTT. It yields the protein CASSSGTPRDTQYF.

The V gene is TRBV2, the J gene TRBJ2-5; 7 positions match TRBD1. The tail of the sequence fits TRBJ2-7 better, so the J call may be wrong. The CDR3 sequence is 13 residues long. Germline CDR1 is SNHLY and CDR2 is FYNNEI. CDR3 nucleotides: TGTGCCAGTGACAGAGGGACAGACTACGAGCAGTACTTC. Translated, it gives CASDRGTDYEQYF.

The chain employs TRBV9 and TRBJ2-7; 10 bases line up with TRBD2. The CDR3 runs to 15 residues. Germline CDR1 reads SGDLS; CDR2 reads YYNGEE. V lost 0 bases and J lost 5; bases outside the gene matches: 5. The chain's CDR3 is CASSVASGGIHEQYF. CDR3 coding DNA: TGTGCCAGCAGCGTAGCTAGCGGGGGTATTCACGAGCAGTACTTC.

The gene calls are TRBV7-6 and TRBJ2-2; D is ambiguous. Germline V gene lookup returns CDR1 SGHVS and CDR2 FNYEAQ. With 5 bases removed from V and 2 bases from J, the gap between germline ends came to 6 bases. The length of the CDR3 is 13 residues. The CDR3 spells CASSPINTGELFF. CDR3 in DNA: TGTGCCAGCAGCCCCATCAACACCGGGGAGCTGTTTTTT.

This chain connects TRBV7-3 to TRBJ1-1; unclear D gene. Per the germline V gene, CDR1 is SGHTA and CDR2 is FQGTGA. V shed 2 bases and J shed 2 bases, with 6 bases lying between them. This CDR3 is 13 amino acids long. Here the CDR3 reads CASSLQANTEAFF. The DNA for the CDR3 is TGTGCCAGCAGCTTACAAGCTAACACTGAAGCTTTCTTT. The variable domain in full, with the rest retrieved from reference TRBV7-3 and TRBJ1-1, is GAGVSQTPSNKVTEKGKYVELRCDPISGHTALYWYRQSLGQGPEFLIYFQGTGAADDSGLPNDRFFAVRPEGSVSTLKIQRTERGDSAVYLCASSLQANTEAFFGQGTRLTVV.

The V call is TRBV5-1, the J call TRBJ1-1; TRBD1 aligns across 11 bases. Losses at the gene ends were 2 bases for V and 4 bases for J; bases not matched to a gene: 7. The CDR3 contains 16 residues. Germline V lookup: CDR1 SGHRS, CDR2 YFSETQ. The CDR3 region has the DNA TGCGCCAGCAGCTTCGGACAGGGGGCGCTTATCACTGAAGCTTTCTTT. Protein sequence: CASSFGQGALITEAFF.